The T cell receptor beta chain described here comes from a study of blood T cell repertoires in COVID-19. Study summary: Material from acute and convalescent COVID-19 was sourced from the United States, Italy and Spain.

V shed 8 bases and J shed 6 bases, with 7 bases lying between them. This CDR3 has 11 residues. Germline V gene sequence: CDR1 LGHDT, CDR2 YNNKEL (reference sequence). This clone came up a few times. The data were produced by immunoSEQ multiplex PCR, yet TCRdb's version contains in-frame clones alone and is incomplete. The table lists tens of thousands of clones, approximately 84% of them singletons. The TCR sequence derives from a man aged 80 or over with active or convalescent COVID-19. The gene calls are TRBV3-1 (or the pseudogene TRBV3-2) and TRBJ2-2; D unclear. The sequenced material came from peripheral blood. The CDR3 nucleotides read TGTGCCAGCTTCGCGGCCGGGGAGCTGTTTTTT. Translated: CASFAAGELFF.